This T cell receptor beta chain was documented in a study of T cells in Graves' hyperthyroidism and ophthalmopathy. Study-level results: Blood held most thyroid clonotypes expanded above 0.001 frequency.

This clonotype was found many times. No antigen is known for it. What was amplified from RNA transcripts were TCR beta CDR3 regions. During a first-round RT-PCR of the TCR CDR3, the HTBI primer set was used. From the multiplex PCR reads, TCRdb called clonotypes with MiXCR, one entry per CDR3 protein. The sample holds hundreds of thousands of distinct CDR3 sequences; 14% to 15% are singletons and the top ten take approximately 13%. The length of the CDR3 is 16 residues. V was clipped by 4 bases and J by 1 base; unmatched bases: 3. From germline, CDR1 is DFQATT and CDR2 SNEGSKA (reference sequence). The TCR comes from a man between 18 and 35 years old with Graves' ophthalmopathy. The chain employs TRBV20-1 and TRBJ2-1; TRBD2 agrees at 14 bases. Sequencing was carried out using blood. CDR3 bases: TGCAGTGCTATAGGGACTAGCGGGAGATCCTACAATGAGCAGTTCTTC. Translating gives CSAIGTSGRSYNEQFF.